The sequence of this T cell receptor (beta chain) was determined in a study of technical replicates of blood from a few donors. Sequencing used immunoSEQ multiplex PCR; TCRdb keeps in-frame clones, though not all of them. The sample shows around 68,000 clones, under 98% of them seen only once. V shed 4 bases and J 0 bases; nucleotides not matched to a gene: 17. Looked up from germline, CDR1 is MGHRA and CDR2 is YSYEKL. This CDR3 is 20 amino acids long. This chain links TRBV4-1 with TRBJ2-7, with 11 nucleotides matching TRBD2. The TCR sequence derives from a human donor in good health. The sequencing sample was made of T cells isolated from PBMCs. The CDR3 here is CASSLEPGTSGYLSSYEQYF. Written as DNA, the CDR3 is TGCGCCAGCAGCCTAGAGCCTGGGACTAGCGGATACTTAAGCTCCTACGAGCAGTACTTC.